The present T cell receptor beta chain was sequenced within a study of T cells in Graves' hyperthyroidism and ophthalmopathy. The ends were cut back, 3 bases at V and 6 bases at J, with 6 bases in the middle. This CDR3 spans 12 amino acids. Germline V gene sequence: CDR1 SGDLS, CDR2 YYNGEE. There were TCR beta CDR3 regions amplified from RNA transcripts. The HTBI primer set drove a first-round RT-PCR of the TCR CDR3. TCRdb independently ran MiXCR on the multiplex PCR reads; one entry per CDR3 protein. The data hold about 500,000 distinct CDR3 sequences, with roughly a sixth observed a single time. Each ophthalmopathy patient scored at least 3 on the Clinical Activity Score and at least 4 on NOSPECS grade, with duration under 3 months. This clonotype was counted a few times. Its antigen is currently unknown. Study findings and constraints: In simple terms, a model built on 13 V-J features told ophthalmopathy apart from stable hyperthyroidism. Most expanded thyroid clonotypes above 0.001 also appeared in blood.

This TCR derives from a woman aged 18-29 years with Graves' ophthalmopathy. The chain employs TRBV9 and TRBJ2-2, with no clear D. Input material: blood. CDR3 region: CASSAMSGELFF. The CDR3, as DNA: TGTGCCAGCAGCGCGATGTCCGGGGAGCTGTTTTTT.